A selection of T cell receptor beta chains follows, all from one sample in a study of blood T cell repertoires in COVID-19. Assay used: immunoSEQ multiplex PCR; TCRdb lists only in-frame clones, some missing. The sample holds about 480,000 clones, 88% seen once. The material sequenced was PBMCs or T cells enriched from blood (not recorded which). These receptors were obtained from a woman aged 60-70 years who had recovered from COVID-19. The CDR3 runs from the conserved cysteine through the conserved F or W. The D gene is left open where the match is weak. Size values are once, few and many counts, or a class for expanded clones, and some rows have none.

>.|TRBJ1-3|TRBD1|TRBV28
CASSLSDRASGNTIYF
TGTGCCAGCAGTTTATCCGACAGGGCCTCTGGAAACACCATATATTTT
>.|TRBJ1-5|.|TRBV6-5
CAAGQGGTHQPQHF
TGTGCAGCTGGACAAGGGGGAACGCATCAGCCCCAGCATTTT
>.|TRBJ2-2|TRBD1|TRBV6-5
CASSRQGFIGELFF
TGTGCCAGCAGTAGACAGGGGTTTATCGGGGAGCTGTTTTTT
>few|TRBJ2-3|TRBD1|TRBV2
CASSEPQGYGTDTQYF
TGTGCCAGCAGTGAACCACAGGGGTACGGCACAGATACGCAGTATTTT
>.|TRBJ2-7|.|TRBV15
CATSSSPTVGQYF
TGTGCCACCAGCAGTTCGCCCACGGTCGGGCAGTACTTC
>.|TRBJ2-5|TRBD1|TRBV6-5
CASSQGAQKGETQYF
TGTGCCAGCAGCCAGGGGGCGCAGAAGGGAGAGACCCAGTACTTC
>.|TRBJ1-6|.|TRBV5-1
CASSLVGTNSPLHF
TGCGCCAGCAGCTTGGTGGGCACCAATTCACCCCTCCACTTT
>.|TRBJ1-1|.|TRBV27
CASSSTGPRATEAFF
TGTGCCAGCAGTTCAACGGGCCCCAGGGCCACTGAAGCTTTCTTT
>.|TRBJ2-3|.|TRBV19
CASSTLLWEGEAADTQYF
TGTGCCAGTAGTACTCTCCTATGGGAGGGGGAGGCCGCAGATACGCAGTATTTT
>.|TRBJ2-5|TRBD2|TRBV19
CASSKASGGAETQYF
TGTGCCAGTAGTAAGGCTAGCGGGGGGGCCGAGACCCAGTACTTC
>.|TRBJ1-4|TRBD1|TRBV24-1
CATSDLPPGAGGKLFF
TGTGCCACCAGTGATTTGCCGCCTGGGGCAGGGGGAAAACTGTTTTTT
>.|TRBJ2-7|TRBD1|TRBV27
CASSTDRYNEQYF
TGTGCCAGCAGCACGGACAGGTATAACGAGCAGTACTTC
>.|TRBJ2-3|.|TRBV5-1
CASTGGQPTDTQYF
TGCGCCAGCACGGGTGGACAGCCCACAGATACGCAGTATTTT
>.|TRBJ1-6|.|TRBV7-9
CASSRGGGGNLAPLHF
TGTGCCAGCAGCCGAGGGGGAGGGGGTAATTTAGCACCCCTCCACTTT
>.|TRBJ2-1|.|TRBV9
CASSPNEGVPYNEQFF
TGTGCCAGCAGTCCTAACGAGGGGGTCCCCTACAATGAGCAGTTCTTC
>.|TRBJ1-3|TRBD1|TRBV2
CASSELGQGLGNTIYF
TGTGCCAGCAGTGAGTTGGGACAGGGATTAGGAAACACCATATATTTT
>.|TRBJ1-2|TRBD1|TRBV7-9
CASSPGTVGGYTF
TGTGCCAGCAGCCCTGGGACAGTCGGAGGCTACACCTTC
>few|TRBJ2-7|TRBD1|TRBV3-1/TRBV3-2
CASSQTHSGGAGYEQYF
TGTGCCAGCAGCCAGACTCACTCAGGGGGCGCGGGCTACGAGCAGTACTTC
>.|TRBJ2-3|TRBD1|TRBV4-2
CASSRDRTFTDTQYF
TGTGCCAGCAGCCGGGACAGAACATTCACAGATACGCAGTATTTT
>.|TRBJ2-5|TRBD2|TRBV5-1
CASSIGTSGQETQYF
TGCGCCAGCAGCATCGGGACTAGCGGCCAAGAGACCCAGTACTTC
>.|TRBJ1-3|.|TRBV5-6
CASSGPGTPLGNTIYF
TGTGCCAGCAGCGGGCCCGGGACACCGCTGGGAAACACCATATATTTT
>few|TRBJ1-2|TRBD1|TRBV5-5
CASSRDREYFTF
TGTGCCAGCAGCCGGGACAGGGAGTATTTCACCTTC
>.|TRBJ1-1|TRBD1|TRBV7-9
CASSKGTGGVNTEAFF
TGTGCCAGCAGCAAAGGGACAGGGGGTGTGAACACTGAAGCTTTCTTT
>.|TRBJ1-4|.|TRBV19
CASSPLRGATNEKLFF
TGTGCCAGTAGTCCCCTGCGGGGGGCAACTAATGAAAAACTGTTTTTT
>.|TRBJ1-6|.|TRBV9
CASSARQENSPLHF
TGTGCCAGCAGCGCGCGACAGGAAAATTCACCCCTCCACTTT
>.|TRBJ1-2|.|TRBV15
CATSRDLAGKRFGYTF
TGTGCCACCAGCAGAGATCTGGCAGGGAAAAGGTTTGGCTACACCTTC
>few|TRBJ2-5|.|TRBV5-6
CASSPAGIGEETQYF
TGTGCCAGCAGCCCCGCCGGTATCGGGGAAGAGACCCAGTACTTC
>.|TRBJ1-1|.|TRBV3-1/TRBV3-2
CASSQGRLNTEAFF
TGTGCCAGCAGCCAAGGCAGATTGAACACTGAAGCTTTCTTT
>.|TRBJ1-2|TRBD1|TRBV6-1
CASSEDRGRYNYGYTF
TGTGCCAGCAGTGAAGACAGGGGGCGTTACAACTATGGCTACACCTTC
>few|TRBJ1-2|TRBD1|TRBV2
CASTTDRRAYGYTF
TGTGCCAGCACCACGGACAGGCGCGCCTATGGCTACACCTTC
>.|TRBJ1-2|TRBD1|TRBV3-1/TRBV3-2
CASSAGTVGYTF
TGTGCCAGCAGCGCCGGGACAGTCGGCTACACCTTC
>few|TRBJ1-3|.|TRBV7-9
CASSLGGRDSGNTIYF
TGTGCCAGCAGCTTAGGAGGACGGGACTCTGGAAACACCATATATTTT
>.|TRBJ2-1|.|TRBV19
CASSKESSYNEQFF
TGTGCCAGTAGTAAAGAATCTTCCTACAATGAGCAGTTCTTC
>once|TRBJ1-2|.|TRBV19
CASRVRTANYGYTF
TGTGCCAGTAGGGTAAGGACAGCCAACTATGGCTACACCTTC
>.|TRBJ1-2|TRBD1|TRBV6-1
CASSEQAAGQGGYTF
TGTGCCAGCAGTGAGCAAGCGGCAGGACAGGGCGGCTACACCTTC
>few|TRBJ2-7|TRBD1|TRBV7-9
CASSLWVRQGSPYEQYF
TGTGCCAGCAGCTTATGGGTTCGACAGGGGTCCCCCTACGAGCAGTACTTC
>.|TRBJ2-5|.|TRBV2
CANNRVIQETQYF
TGTGCCAACAACAGGGTTATACAAGAGACCCAGTACTTC
>.|TRBJ2-3|TRBD1|TRBV12-5
CASGLVLGDRAGDTQYF
TGTGCTAGTGGTTTGGTACTTGGGGACAGGGCCGGAGATACGCAGTATTTT
>.|TRBJ1-2|TRBD1|TRBV12-3/TRBV12-4
CASSFGTGNGYTF
TGTGCCAGCAGTTTTGGGACAGGAAATGGCTACACCTTC
>.|TRBJ1-5|.|TRBV4-1
CASSHRGFGNQPQHF
TGCGCCAGCAGCCACAGGGGTTTTGGCAATCAGCCCCAGCATTTT
>.|TRBJ1-2|TRBD1|TRBV30
CAWSPGGSYGYTF
TGTGCCTGGAGTCCAGGGGGCTCCTATGGCTACACCTTC
>.|TRBJ1-1|.|TRBV9
CASSPGPYLNTEAFF
TGTGCCAGCAGCCCAGGGCCTTACCTGAACACTGAAGCTTTCTTT
>.|TRBJ1-1|.|TRBV3-1/TRBV3-2
CASSHQGTEAFF
TGTGCCAGCAGCCATCAGGGCACTGAAGCTTTCTTT
>.|TRBJ1-5|.|TRBV28
CASTPTRGANQPQHF
TGTGCCAGCACCCCAACGCGGGGGGCGAATCAGCCCCAGCATTTT
>.|TRBJ2-2|TRBD2|TRBV18
CASSITGGGLNTGELFF
TGTGCCAGCTCTATCACCGGCGGGGGGTTGAACACCGGGGAGCTGTTTTTT
>.|TRBJ2-5|.|TRBV11-2
CASSLGPTGRIRETQYF
TGTGCCAGCAGCTTAGGGCCGACAGGTCGAATAAGGGAGACCCAGTACTTC
>.|TRBJ1-4|TRBD1|TRBV5-1
CASSTQGAGEKLFF
TGCGCCAGCAGCACCCAGGGGGCAGGTGAAAAACTGTTTTTT
>once|TRBJ1-4|.|TRBV4-1
CASSQVRAEKLFF
TGCGCCAGCAGCCAAGTAAGAGCGGAAAAACTGTTTTTT
>.|TRBJ2-1|.|TRBV24-1
CATSAVQVDEQFF
TGTGCCACCAGTGCAGTCCAGGTCGATGAGCAGTTCTTC
>.|TRBJ1-5|TRBD1|TRBV10-1
CASIQGKQPQHF
TGCGCCAGCATACAGGGGAAACAGCCCCAGCATTTT
>.|TRBJ1-6|TRBD1|TRBV6-6
CASSYPRQGSSSPLHF
TGTGCCAGCAGTTACCCTAGACAGGGATCGTCTTCACCCCTCCACTTT
>.|TRBJ2-5|.|TRBV5-1
CASSSTEGPQETQYF
TGCGCCAGCAGCTCGACGGAGGGTCCCCAAGAGACCCAGTACTTC
>once|TRBJ1-2|TRBD1|TRBV7-9
CASSPGDRPGDYGYTF
TGTGCCAGCAGCCCAGGGGACAGGCCTGGTGACTATGGCTACACCTTC
>.|TRBJ1-1|.|TRBV10-3
CAISDTGGTEAFF
TGTGCCATCAGTGACACGGGGGGCACTGAAGCTTTCTTT